Listed below are T cell receptor beta chains from one sample, sequenced in a study of T cell responses to AZD1222 COVID-19 vaccine. This table comes from immunoSEQ multiplex PCR, and its TCRdb copy is limited to in-frame clones, with some not included. The table has over 120,000 clones, about 92% seen once. The sample here was peripheral blood, taken on day 0 of AZD1222 vaccination. These TCRs come from an adult in good health. Each CDR3 is given with its conserved first and last residue. A D gene is named only where the DNA matches it firmly. Clone size, where shown, is once, few, many, or a class for clones that have expanded.

v_gene,j_gene,abundance,d_gene,CDR3aa,CDR3nt
TRBV24-1,TRBJ1-2,NA,TRBD1,CATSETGGMDYGYTF,TGTGCCACCAGTGAAACAGGGGGTATGGACTATGGCTACACCTTC
TRBV7-9,TRBJ1-2,NA,TRBD1,CASSSGQGERYGYTF,TGTGCCAGCAGCTCGGGACAGGGCGAACGCTATGGCTACACCTTC
TRBV7-9,TRBJ2-7,NA,NA,CASSFSYEQYF,TGTGCCAGCAGCTTCTCCTACGAGCAGTACTTC
TRBV10-3,TRBJ2-2,NA,TRBD2,CAISSIGGVNTGELFF,TGTGCCATCAGCTCAATCGGGGGGGTGAACACCGGGGAGCTGTTTTTT
TRBV6-9,TRBJ2-7,once,NA,CASVGGFYEQYF,TGTGCCAGCGTTGGGGGATTCTACGAGCAGTACTTC
TRBV3-1/TRBV3-2,TRBJ1-2,NA,NA,CASSQGQSYGYTF,TGTGCCAGCAGCCAAGGACAGTCCTATGGCTACACCTTC
TRBV18,TRBJ1-2,NA,TRBD1,CASSPTGTGGAAGGYTF,TGTGCCAGCTCACCAACCGGGACAGGGGGCGCGGCCGGTGGCTACACCTTC
TRBV19,TRBJ1-4,NA,NA,CASSSPGDVREKLFF,TGTGCCAGTAGTTCCCCAGGGGACGTACGTGAAAAACTGTTTTTT
TRBV19,TRBJ2-3,NA,NA,CASSTRDSDTQYF,TGTGCCAGTAGTACCCGGGACTCAGATACGCAGTATTTT
TRBV11-2,TRBJ1-1,NA,NA,CASSFQLNTEAFF,TGTGCCAGCAGCTTTCAACTGAACACTGAAGCTTTCTTT
TRBV19,TRBJ1-1,NA,NA,CASSKGRGTEAFF,TGTGCCAGTAGTAAGGGAAGGGGCACTGAAGCTTTCTTT
TRBV19,TRBJ1-2,NA,TRBD1,CASRADRDNYGYTF,TGTGCCAGTAGGGCGGACAGGGACAACTATGGCTACACCTTC
TRBV6-5,TRBJ2-3,NA,NA,CASSFDSTDTQYF,TGTGCCAGCAGTTTCGACAGCACAGATACGCAGTATTTT
TRBV19,TRBJ2-1,few,NA,CASSITPTGNEQFF,TGTGCCAGTAGTATAACCCCGACTGGGAATGAGCAGTTCTTC
TRBV6-2/TRBV6-3,TRBJ1-1,NA,NA,CASSGTVNTEAFF,TGTGCCAGTAGCGGGACGGTGAACACTGAAGCTTTCTTT
TRBV12-3/TRBV12-4,TRBJ1-3,NA,NA,CASSFGEGNTIYF,TGTGCCAGCAGTTTCGGGGAAGGAAACACCATATATTTT
TRBV27,TRBJ1-4,NA,NA,CASSLGRINEKLFF,TGTGCCAGCAGTTTAGGGCGGATTAATGAAAAACTGTTTTTT
TRBV7-8,TRBJ1-1,once,NA,CASSQYGTEAFF,TGTGCCAGCAGCCAATATGGCACTGAAGCTTTCTTT
TRBV5-4,TRBJ1-2,NA,TRBD1,CASSLAAPDRDVRRYGYTF,TGTGCCAGCAGCTTGGCTGCCCCGGACAGGGACGTACGACGCTATGGCTACACCTTC
TRBV12-5,TRBJ1-1,NA,TRBD1,CASGTSTGGAGAFF,TGTGCTAGTGGCACCTCGACAGGGGGCGCGGGAGCTTTCTTT
TRBV13,TRBJ2-3,NA,NA,CASSLAGVAGSDTQYF,TGTGCCAGCAGCTTAGCTGGAGTAGCCGGATCTGATACGCAGTATTTT
TRBV10-3,TRBJ1-2,once,NA,CAISELTGQSYTF,TGTGCCATCAGTGAGTTGACCGGACAGAGCTACACCTTC
TRBV28,TRBJ1-1,NA,TRBD1,CASRRDRENTEAFF,TGTGCCAGCAGACGTGACAGGGAGAACACTGAAGCTTTCTTT
TRBV4-2,TRBJ1-4,NA,NA,CASSQDAGRGMGEKLFF,TGTGCCAGCAGCCAAGACGCCGGGCGCGGTATGGGTGAAAAACTGTTTTTT
TRBV7-9,TRBJ1-2,NA,NA,CASSRQENYGYTF,TGTGCCAGCAGCCGACAGGAAAACTATGGCTACACCTTC
TRBV6-6,TRBJ1-6,NA,NA,CASSKTADTYNSPLHF,TGTGCCAGCAGCAAAACAGCGGACACCTATAATTCACCCCTCCACTTT
TRBV28,TRBJ2-7,NA,NA,CASSLNRNEQYF,TGTGCCAGCAGTTTAAACAGGAACGAGCAGTACTTC
TRBV5-1,TRBJ1-6,NA,TRBD1,CASSLDGTGVMTLHF,TGCGCCAGCAGCTTGGATGGGACAGGGGTCATGACCCTCCACTTT
TRBV29-1,TRBJ2-3,NA,NA,CSVVGQGAGTDTQYF,TGCAGCGTCGTCGGTCAAGGGGCTGGCACAGATACGCAGTATTTT
TRBV25-1,TRBJ1-1,NA,NA,CASSTLNTEAFF,TGTGCCAGCAGTACGCTGAACACTGAAGCTTTCTTT
TRBV5-1,TRBJ1-1,NA,NA,CASSLRSLNTEAFF,TGCGCCAGCAGCTTGCGATCTTTAAACACTGAAGCTTTCTTT
TRBV21-1,TRBJ2-7,NA,NA,CASRTDRAYEQYF,TGTGCCAGCAGAACCGACAGGGCCTACGAGCAGTACTTC
TRBV2,TRBJ1-5,NA,NA,CASSENYQGQPQHF,TGTGCCAGCAGTGAAAACTACCAGGGACAGCCCCAGCATTTT
TRBV21-1,TRBJ2-3,NA,NA,CASSKAGTGGTDTQYF,TGTGCCAGCAGCAAAGCCGGGACAGGGGGCACAGATACGCAGTATTTT
TRBV27,TRBJ2-7,NA,NA,CASSFSGASPAEQYF,TGTGCCAGCAGTTTTTCCGGGGCCTCTCCCGCCGAGCAGTACTTC
TRBV18,TRBJ1-5,NA,TRBD1,CASSQDRGNPNQPQHF,TGTGCCAGCTCACAGGACAGGGGAAATCCAAATCAGCCCCAGCATTTT
TRBV27,TRBJ1-1,NA,NA,CASSSRQNTEAFF,TGTGCCAGCAGTTCACGACAGAACACTGAAGCTTTCTTT
TRBV6-1,TRBJ2-2,once,NA,CASSELNRAGTGELFF,TGTGCCAGCAGTGAATTGAACAGGGCGGGCACCGGGGAGCTGTTTTTT
TRBV27,TRBJ2-2,NA,NA,CASSQPLQGTGELFF,TGTGCCAGTTCACAACCGCTTCAAGGCACCGGGGAGCTGTTTTTT
TRBV5-1,TRBJ1-3,NA,TRBD1,CASSRSTGVGNTIYF,TGCGCCAGCAGTAGGTCCACAGGGGTTGGAAACACCATATATTTT
TRBV19,TRBJ1-1,NA,NA,CASSPQGTYTEAFF,TGTGCCAGTAGTCCGCAGGGAACTTACACTGAAGCTTTCTTT
TRBV2,TRBJ1-4,NA,TRBD1,CASSYQGQGMELFF,TGTGCCAGCAGCTACCAAGGACAGGGGATGGAACTGTTTTTT
TRBV4-2,TRBJ1-1,NA,NA,CASSPTTGNTEAFF,TGTGCCAGCAGCCCAACTACAGGGAACACTGAAGCTTTCTTT
TRBV19,TRBJ2-7,once,NA,CASSAHRDNSYEQYF,TGTGCCAGTAGTGCTCACCGGGACAACTCCTACGAGCAGTACTTC
TRBV15,TRBJ2-6,NA,NA,CATSRGRTIVSGANVLTF,TGTGCCACCAGCAGGGGCCGGACAATCGTCTCTGGGGCCAACGTCCTGACTTTC
TRBV6-5,TRBJ2-7,NA,NA,CASSPLSGSYEQYF,TGTGCCAGCAGTCCACTATCGGGCTCCTACGAGCAGTACTTC
TRBV10-3,TRBJ1-1,NA,NA,CAITEQGNTEAFF,TGTGCCATCACCGAACAGGGGAACACTGAAGCTTTCTTT
TRBV19,TRBJ1-1,once,NA,CASTLPGQNTEAFF,TGTGCCAGTACCCTACCCGGACAGAACACTGAAGCTTTCTTT
TRBV30,TRBJ2-7,NA,NA,CAWDTLTGSEQYF,TGTGCCTGGGACACTCTAACAGGGAGCGAGCAGTACTTC
TRBV5-8,TRBJ1-4,once,TRBD1,CASSFLGTENEKLFF,TGTGCCAGCAGCTTTTTGGGGACAGAGAATGAAAAACTGTTTTTT
TRBV28,TRBJ1-1,once,NA,CASTFPWGGLTEAFF,TGTGCCAGCACCTTCCCCTGGGGGGGGCTCACTGAAGCTTTCTTT
TRBV19,TRBJ1-1,NA,NA,CASSMGAPVRTEAFF,TGTGCCAGTAGTATGGGCGCTCCCGTCCGAACTGAAGCTTTCTTT
TRBV15,TRBJ2-3,NA,NA,CATSPAGPLTDTQYF,TGTGCCACCAGCCCGGCCGGCCCTCTTACAGATACGCAGTATTTT
TRBV30,TRBJ2-1,NA,NA,CAWSPPPGYNEQFF,TGTGCCTGGAGTCCCCCCCCTGGCTACAATGAGCAGTTCTTC